The present entry profiles one T cell receptor beta chain with its context. This clonotype was detected a few times. The clone's antigen remains unknown. Base quality data are lacking; no much larger clone is found one base away. The germline V end is reduced by 2 bases and the J end by 0 bases; junction bases left unmatched: 16. The CDR3 sequence holds 19 residues, the cysteine and phenylalanine included. The only DNA kept is the CDR3, 57 bases in frame from the first base. The germline V gene gives CDR1 as MGHDK and CDR2 as SYGVNS. A patient counted as having stable Graves' hyperthyroidism if no progression to ophthalmopathy occurred over 18 months of follow-up. Hyperthyroidism patients were newly diagnosed, had a disease duration of under 2 months, and were aged 18 to 65 years. Any patient with an uncontrolled infection, another autoimmune disease, pregnancy or lactation was excluded. Diagnoses were established on the basis of clinical symptoms, serum thyroxine and TRAb, thyroid ultrasound, and orbital computed tomography. Ficoll-Paque density gradient centrifugation was used to isolate PBMCs from about 9 ml of fresh peripheral blood. Total RNA was extracted using Trizol reagent, and RNA quality was assessed on an Agilent 2100 Bioanalyzer.

The TCR beta CDR3 regions were amplified from RNA transcripts. The first round of RT-PCR for the TCR CDR3 was performed with the HTBI primer set and the Qiagen OneStep RT-PCR kit. The libraries were constructed in a second round of multiplex PCR and then size-selected and purified. The libraries were sequenced on an Illumina HiSeq2000 using paired-end 100 bp reads. Per the source publication's procedure: SOAPnuke was used to process the raw data, with reads discarded if the reads contained adapters or uncalled bases, had a mean Phred below 15, or lacked an exact constant-primer or identifier match. COPE v1.2.5 was used to merge high-quality paired reads, and clonotypes were defined as unique nucleotide sequences. Clonotypes were aligned to IMGT TRBV, TRBD and TRBJ reference segments using MiTCR v1.1. Analysis was restricted to V-J combinations with a frequency above 0.0001, which covered roughly 99% of repertoires. The TCS score was defined as the ratio of F50 (clonal expansion) to E x V (chaos), calculated using BLOSUM62-based TCRdist between CDR3 peptides within each V-J. Welch's t-statistics and random forest reduced roughly 500 V-J features to 13, which were used in a naive Bayes classifier (R e1071). TCRdb handled the public reads itself, with Q25 trimming in fastp and clone calling in MiXCR, and kept productive beta chains. Rows matching on CDR3 protein sequence are summarized as one entry with the most common DNA and genes. Clone size and V and J calls follow TCRdb, not the original study. In all, the sample holds 300,000 to 450,000 distinct CDR3 sequences, and 15% of those were seen once. The top ten hold less than 35% of the sample.

This specimen belongs to a study of T cells in Graves' hyperthyroidism and ophthalmopathy (dated by TCRdb to the late 2010s). Regarding the complete study: Peripheral blood was collected at initial diagnosis, before any treatment. A discovery cohort of roughly 100 patients, approximately 45 with Graves' ophthalmopathy and 57 with stable Graves' hyperthyroidism, was used to find distinguishing TCR V-J signatures. Prospective prediction of ophthalmopathy was tested in an independent validation cohort of 18 hyperthyroidism patients and approximately 17 patients who later progressed to ophthalmopathy. For training and testing, the roughly 93 patients in the discovery cohort were randomly divided in a 7:3 ratio. The study also compared thyroid tissue and blood T-cell repertoires from several Graves' hyperthyroidism patients. After sampling, hyperthyroidism patients received methimazole starting at 30 mg daily, and ophthalmopathy patients received high-dose intravenous methylprednisolone. According to the paper, TCR Vbeta CDR3 sequencing was carried out on approximately 140 peripheral blood samples, which came from some 41 ophthalmopathy, 80 or so hyperthyroidism and about 17 progressor patients. Study-wide findings and limitations: Ophthalmopathy was separated from stable hyperthyroidism by a 13 V-J signature model, with 85% to 90% sensitivity and about 81% specificity obtained in cross-validation and 80%/75% obtained in testing. Most expanded thyroid clonotypes (frequency above 0.001) were also detected in blood, a finding suggesting that blood repertoires may reflect thyroid immune responses. In validation, progression to ophthalmopathy was predicted by the model with 70.59% sensitivity and 72% to 85% specificity, a median of around 6.5 months before onset. No statistical method was used to set the sample size in advance, and investigators knew the group allocation.

The receptor was derived from a woman under 40 with Graves' hyperthyroidism. Recombination joined TRBV25-1 with TRBJ2-7, with 7 middle bases fitting TRBD1. Sequenced sample: blood. The sequenced DNA is TGTGCCAGCAGTGAACCGACGAGACGGCCGGGACAGCGCTCCTACGAGCAGTACTTC. The resulting protein is CASSEPTRRPGQRSYEQYF.